The source of this TCR beta chain is a study of human T cells and chemical hapten exposure. Study results and limitations: Positive correlation was observed between PT1 expanded TCR counts and patch test score. Those TCRs sitting above 1 in 1000 frequency stayed the same with DPC sensitization.

Documented time point: patch test 1, 2 weeks after DPC sensitization. The treatment was: therapeutic diphenylcyclopropenone sensitization with weekly scalp DPC. Those who donated were patients with alopecia, 18 to 70 years of age, and suitable for DPC. There are many counts of this clonotype. The antigen is unknown. TCRdb independently ran MiXCR on the RACE reads; one entry per CDR3 protein. The table records 380,000 or so distinct CDR3 sequences, roughly 4.8% of them present only once. CDR1 and CDR2 (germline): KGHSH, LQKENI. The germline V and J ends were trimmed by 8 bases and 2 bases, with 15 bases remaining between them. CDR3 size: 14 residues.

This receptor was taken from a woman aged 50 to 65 with alopecia areata. Some clones in this sample may be carry-over from other donors' samples. V is TRBV18 and J is TRBJ1-1; a possible D gene is TRBD1 (6 bases). Source: whole blood, taken in connection with sensitization to the hapten diphenylcyclopropenone (DPC). CDR3 in DNA: TGTGCCAGCAGTCCCCAGGGGTTAAACACTGAAGCTTTCTTT. Translated, it gives CASSPQGLNTEAFF.